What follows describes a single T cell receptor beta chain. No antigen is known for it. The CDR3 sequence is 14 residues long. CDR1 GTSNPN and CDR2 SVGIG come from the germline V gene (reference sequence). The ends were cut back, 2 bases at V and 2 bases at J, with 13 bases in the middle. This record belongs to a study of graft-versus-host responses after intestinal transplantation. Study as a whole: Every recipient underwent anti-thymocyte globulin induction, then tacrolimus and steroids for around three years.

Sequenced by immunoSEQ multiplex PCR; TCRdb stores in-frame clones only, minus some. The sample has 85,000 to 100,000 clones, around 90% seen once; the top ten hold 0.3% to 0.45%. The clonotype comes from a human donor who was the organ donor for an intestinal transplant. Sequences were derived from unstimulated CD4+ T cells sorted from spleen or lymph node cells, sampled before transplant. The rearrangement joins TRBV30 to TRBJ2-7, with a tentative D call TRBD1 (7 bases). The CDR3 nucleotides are TGTGCCTGGAGTTACAGGGGAGGAACCTACGAGCAGTACTTC. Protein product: CAWSYRGGTYEQYF. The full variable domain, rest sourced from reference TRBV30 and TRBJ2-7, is SQTIHQWPATLVQPVGSPLSLECTVEGTSNPNLYWYRQAAGRGLQLLFYSVGIGQISSEVPQNLSASRPQDRQFILSSKKLLLSDSGFYLCAWSYRGGTYEQYFGPGTRLTVT.